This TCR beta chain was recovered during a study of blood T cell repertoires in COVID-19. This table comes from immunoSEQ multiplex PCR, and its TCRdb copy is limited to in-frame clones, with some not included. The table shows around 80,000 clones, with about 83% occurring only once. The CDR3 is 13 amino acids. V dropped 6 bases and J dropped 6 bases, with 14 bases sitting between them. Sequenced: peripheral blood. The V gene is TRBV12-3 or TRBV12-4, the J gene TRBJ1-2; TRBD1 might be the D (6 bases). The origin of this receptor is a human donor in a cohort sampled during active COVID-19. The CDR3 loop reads CASSPGGADGYTF. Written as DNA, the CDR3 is TGTGCCAGCAGCCCCGGGGGGGCCGATGGCTACACCTTC.